This entry lists 21 T cell receptor beta chains sequenced from one sample in a study of cytomegalovirus exposure and HLA in healthy donors. PCR was performed using 60 Vbeta and 13 Jbeta primers. Assay used: immunoSEQ multiplex PCR; TCRdb lists only in-frame clones, some missing. The sample gives about 140,000 clones, 60% to 80% of which show up once; about 4.4% is in the top ten. Specimen: PBMCs. These receptors all stem from a middle-aged man in good health and CMV-seropositive.

V usage is TRBV19 and J usage is TRBJ1-5, with TRBD1 matching 7 bases. This CDR3 contains 14 residues. J gave up 3 bases and V 5 bases, and 4 bases lay outside the gene matches. The V gene's germline CDR1 is LNHDA and CDR2 SQIVND (reference sequence). The chain's CDR3 is CASSPDRANQPQHF. CDR3 in DNA: TGTGCCAGTAGTCCCGACAGGGCCAATCAGCCCCAGCATTTT.

This sequence joins TRBV6-5 and TRBJ2-1, with 7 bases fitting TRBD1. CDR1 and CDR2 from the germline V gene are MNHEY and SVGAGI. V lost 4 bases, J lost 4 bases, and 7 bases stayed unmatched. CDR3 length: 15 residues. The CDR3 DNA is TGTGCCAGCAGTTTTGGGTTACAGGGGTACAATGAGCAGTTCTTC. Its protein is CASSFGLQGYNEQFF.

The rearrangement uses TRBV5-6 and TRBJ2-1; D may be TRBD1 (6 bases). V was cut by 7 bases and J by 4 bases, with 12 bases left in between. Germline V gene sequence: CDR1 SGHDT, CDR2 YYEEEE. This CDR3 region has 13 residues. In nucleotides, the CDR3 is TGTGCCAGCGCTCTGGACAGTTACAATGAGCAGTTCTTC. Residues: CASALDSYNEQFF.

This clone has a handful of counts. The chain recombines TRBV6-5 with TRBJ1-5; 7 bases map to TRBD1. CDR1 is MNHEY, CDR2 SVGAGI, per germline. The length of the CDR3 is 15 residues. The V and J ends lost 5 bases and 2 bases, in that order; junction bases with no gene match: 6. In nucleotides, the CDR3 is TGTGCCAGCAGTCCCCGGACAGGCGGCAATCAGCCCCAGCATTTT. This sequence encodes CASSPRTGGNQPQHF.

V usage is TRBV19 and J usage is TRBJ1-5; unclear D gene. Trimming removed 1 base from V and 0 bases from J, with 19 bases in between. CDR3 length: 19 residues. The V gene's germline CDR1 is LNHDA and CDR2 SQIVND (reference sequence). The DNA of the CDR3 is TGTGCCAGTAGTATAGGCGCGGCCCCAACCTTATATAGCAATCAGCCCCAGCATTTT. Residues: CASSIGAAPTLYSNQPQHF.

The CDR3 here is CASSSPRGGGLSTGELFF. The CDR3 DNA reads as TGTGCCAGCAGTTCCCCCAGGGGCGGGGGGTTGAGCACCGGGGAGCTGTTTTTT. The chain combines TRBV25-1 with TRBJ2-2, with 8 bases aligning to TRBD2. V was clipped by 5 bases and J by 4 bases; unmatched bases: 15. The CDR3 contains 18 residues. The V gene's germline CDR1 is MGHDK and CDR2 SYGVNS. The full variable domain, its missing parts supplied by reference TRBV25-1 and TRBJ2-2, is EADIYQTPRYLVIGTGKKITLECSQTMGHDKMYWYQQDPGMELHLIHYSYGVNSTEKGDLSSESTVSRIRTEHFPLTLESARPSHTSQYLCASSSPRGGGLSTGELFFGEGSRLTVL.

The rearrangement uses TRBV7-2 and TRBJ1-5; possibly TRBD1 for D (5 bases). The CDR3 covers 15 residues. Germline V CDR1 and CDR2: SGHTA, FQGNSA. The germline V and J ends were trimmed by 5 bases and 7 bases, with 18 bases remaining between them. CDR3 loop: CASSPSGRVGQPQHF. As DNA, the CDR3 is TGTGCCAGCAGCCCCTCCGGCAGGGTCGGACAGCCCCAGCATTTT.

The table lists this clone with many counts. The chain recombines TRBV19 with TRBJ2-3; 11 bases fit TRBD2. This CDR3 is 16 amino acids long. Germline assignment: CDR1 LNHDA and CDR2 SQIVND (reference sequence). V was pared by 4 bases and J by 2 bases, with 5 bases of the junction left unmatched. DNA for the CDR3: TGTGCCAGTAGTACCGGACTAGCGGGCCCCACAGATACGCAGTATTTT. This encodes CASSTGLAGPTDTQYF.

This clone has more than one count but fewer than ten. This sequence joins TRBV2 and TRBJ1-1; no firm D call. The CDR3 loop spans 15 amino acids. Between the trimmed V and J ends, which lost 4 bases and 1 base, there was a span of 13 bases. Germline CDR1 SNHLY, CDR2 FYNNEI. Here the CDR3 reads CASSVEPRGNTEAFF. The CDR3 bases are TGTGCCAGCAGTGTTGAGCCGCGAGGGAACACTGAAGCTTTCTTT.

There are a few counts of this clone. This sequence joins TRBV4-1 and TRBJ1-1, with D possibly matching TRBD1 (6 bases). V was pared by 6 bases and J by 1 base, with 27 bases between. Looked up from germline, CDR1 is MGHRA and CDR2 is YSYEKL. The CDR3 extends over 19 amino acids. CDR3 DNA: TGCGCCAGCAGTCCAACACCACACATTGATCAGGGGAAGAACACTGAAGCTTTCTTT. It yields the protein CASSPTPHIDQGKNTEAFF.

The CDR3 is CASTLLAGVNTGELFF. In nucleotides, the CDR3 is TGTGCCAGCACCTTACTAGCGGGGGTCAACACCGGGGAGCTGTTTTTT. The chain joins TRBV6-4 to TRBJ2-2; 11 bases are shared with TRBD2. Germline lookup yields CDR1 MRHNA and CDR2 SNTAGT. The CDR3 spans 16 residues. V shed 7 bases, J shed 2 bases, and the junction held 6 bases outside the gene matches.

The chain links TRBV7-9 to TRBJ2-3; D is perhaps TRBD1 (6 bases). The CDR3 length is 14 residues. Germline CDR1 reads SEHNR; CDR2 reads FQNEAQ (reference sequence). The V and J ends lost 1 base and 4 bases respectively, with 9 bases between them. CDR3 region: CASSLVGGADTQYF. CDR3 DNA sequence: TGTGCCAGCAGCTTAGTAGGGGGTGCAGATACGCAGTATTTT.

The chain employs TRBV27 and TRBJ1-5; 7 nucleotides match TRBD1. J gave up 4 bases and V 8 bases, and 5 bases lay outside the gene matches. In germline, CDR1 is MNHEY, CDR2 SMNVEV (reference sequence). CDR3 length: 13 residues. CDR3 amino acids: CASGWTGNQPQHF. The CDR3 DNA sequence: TGTGCCAGCGGGTGGACAGGAAATCAGCCCCAGCATTTT.

The genes are TRBV5-1 and TRBJ2-7; 7 bases fit TRBD1. Germline V gene lookup returns CDR1 SGHRS and CDR2 YFSETQ. The V and J ends lost 6 bases and 2 bases, in that order; junction bases with no gene match: 14. This CDR3 has 16 amino acids. The DNA of the CDR3 is TGCGCCAGCACCCTGGGGCACCGGGACAGCACCTACGAGCAGTACTTC. Protein product: CASTLGHRDSTYEQYF.

The chain links TRBV11-2 to TRBJ2-2; possibly TRBD1 for D (5 bases). The V end lost 0 bases, the J end lost 8 bases, and 22 bases lay between the germline ends. The V gene's germline CDR1 is SGHAT and CDR2 FQNNGV. The CDR3 has 18 amino acids. The CDR3 spells CASSLDQAGQQRLGELFF. CDR3 nucleotides: TGTGCCAGCAGCTTAGACCAGGCCGGACAACAGAGGTTGGGGGAGCTGTTTTTT.

The chain carries TRBV19 and TRBJ2-1, with 8 bases that match TRBD2. There are 13 residues in the CDR3. V lost 7 bases and J lost 9; bases outside the gene matches: 8. CDR1 and CDR2 (germline): LNHDA, SQIVND (reference sequence). The CDR3 spells CASTQREKGEQFF. The CDR3 nucleotides read TGTGCCAGTACCCAGCGGGAGAAGGGTGAGCAGTTCTTC.

This chain joins TRBV4-1 and TRBJ2-7; 10 bases agree with TRBD2. The V gene's germline CDR1 is MGHRA and CDR2 YSYEKL. V shed 0 bases and J 3 bases; nucleotides not matched to a gene: 14. The CDR3 length is 19 residues. Written as DNA, the CDR3 is TGCGCCAGCAGCCAAGATGGCGAGTATCGAGCGGGAGGGTACTACGAGCAGTACTTC. Encoded protein: CASSQDGEYRAGGYYEQYF.

This clone was counted a few times. The chain carries TRBV6-5 and TRBJ2-7; 7 bases align to TRBD2. The germline V gene encodes CDR1 MNHEY and CDR2 SVGAGI. The CDR3 is 15 amino acids. V lost 6 bases, J lost 4 bases, and 12 bases stayed unmatched. The CDR3 reads CASRRTRAESYEQYF. CDR3 bases: TGTGCCAGCAGGAGGACTAGGGCAGAGAGTTACGAGCAGTACTTC.

The chain links TRBV5-1 to TRBJ1-2; tentative D call: TRBD1 (6 bases). The germline V and J ends were trimmed by 0 bases and 4 bases, with 10 bases remaining between them. This CDR3 spans 14 amino acids. Germline CDR1 is SGHRS and CDR2 is YFSETQ. CDR3 bases: TGCGCCAGCAGCTTGGAGGGGGGGACCTATGGCTACACCTTC. As protein: CASSLEGGTYGYTF.

This clone was recorded only once. The chain recombines TRBV9 with TRBJ1-5; the D gene is possibly TRBD1 (6 bases). This CDR3 has 14 amino acids. V gave up 4 bases and J gave up 1 base, with 9 bases separating them. CDR1 SGDLS and CDR2 YYNGEE come from the germline V gene. The CDR3 region is CASSQGWSNQPQHF. CDR3 nucleotide sequence: TGTGCCAGCAGCCAGGGGTGGAGCAATCAGCCCCAGCATTTT.

The chain carries TRBV19 and TRBJ1-5; weak D call: TRBD1 (6 bases). This CDR3 region has 15 residues. The germline V gene has CDR1 LNHDA and CDR2 SQIVND (reference sequence). Deletions cut 5 bases from V and 2 bases from J, with 13 bases between. The CDR3 sequence is CASSPSDRRNQPQHF. CDR3 in DNA: TGTGCCAGTAGTCCCTCGGACAGACGCAATCAGCCCCAGCATTTT.